One sample yielded the 9 T cell receptor beta chains listed below, sequenced in a study of T cell responses to AZD1222 COVID-19 vaccine. Sequencing used immunoSEQ multiplex PCR; TCRdb keeps in-frame clones, though not all of them. The sample includes about 120,000 clones, about 89% of them seen just once. The input for sequencing was peripheral blood, taken on day 0 of AZD1222 vaccination. Receptors originate from an adult in good health.

The chain has TRBV6-5 and TRBJ2-2; TRBD2 is a possible D gene (6 bases). V was pared by 8 bases and J by 3 bases, with 7 bases between. In germline, CDR1 is MNHEY, CDR2 SVGAGI. The CDR3 loop spans 12 amino acids. The CDR3, as DNA: TGTGCCAGCTCGGGGGACACCGGGGAGCTGTTTTTT. This gives the protein CASSGDTGELFF.

The chain combines TRBV6-5 with TRBJ1-5; weak D call: TRBD1 (5 bases). Trimming stripped 6 bases from V and 0 bases from J, with 12 bases between. The CDR3 length is 15 residues. CDR1 is MNHEY and CDR2 is SVGAGI in the germline V gene. CDR3: CASRGRDVSNQPQHF. CDR3 nucleotide sequence: TGTGCCAGCAGAGGACGGGACGTTAGCAATCAGCCCCAGCATTTT.

This clone appeared once. The chain combines TRBV7-3 with TRBJ1-4, with TRBD1 matching 10 bases. CDR1 is SGHTA, CDR2 FQGTGA, per germline. J gave up 0 bases and V 6 bases, and 10 bases lay outside the gene matches. The CDR3 contains 18 residues. This CDR3 reads CASSRGQGIGATNEKLFF. The CDR3, as DNA: TGTGCCAGCAGTCGGGGACAGGGGATAGGCGCAACTAATGAAAAACTGTTTTTT.

This chain connects TRBV6-5 to TRBJ1-5, with 8 bases lining up with TRBD1. This CDR3 has 13 residues. In germline, CDR1 is MNHEY, CDR2 SVGAGI. Losses at the gene ends were 8 bases for V and 5 bases for J; bases not matched to a gene: 5. For the CDR3, the DNA is TGTGCCAGCGCGGTACAGGGGGATCAGCCCCAGCATTTT. This gives the protein CASAVQGDQPQHF.

The chain is built from TRBV5-1 and TRBJ1-4; 7 bases line up with TRBD1. The junction had 6 bases not matched to a gene; V was cut back by 4 bases and J by 0 bases. The germline CDR1 and CDR2 sequences are SGHRS and YFSETQ. The CDR3 spans 16 residues. CDR3 coding DNA: TGCGCCAGCAGCATCGGGACAGCCGCAACTAATGAAAAACTGTTTTTT. Amino acids: CASSIGTAATNEKLFF.

CDR3 amino acids: CASSPLGQGGADTQYF. The CDR3 DNA reads as TGTGCCAGCTCACCGCTGGGCCAGGGAGGTGCAGATACGCAGTATTTT. The chain uses TRBV18 and TRBJ2-3; tentative D call: TRBD2 (6 bases). There are 16 residues in the CDR3. Per germline, CDR1 KGHSH and CDR2 LQKENI. Trimming shortened V by 3 bases and J by 4 bases, and 17 bases separated the two germline ends. The variable domain in full, with the rest retrieved from reference TRBV18 and TRBJ2-3, is NAGVMQNPRHLVRRRGQEARLRCSPMKGHSHVYWYRQLPEEGLKFMVYLQKENIIDESGMPKERFSAEFPKEGPSILRIQQVVRGDSAAYFCASSPLGQGGADTQYFGPGTRLTVL.

V and J are TRBV3-1 (or the pseudogene TRBV3-2) and TRBJ2-7; maybe TRBD1 (6 bases). Deletions cut 1 base from V and 2 bases from J, with 9 bases between. CDR1 and CDR2 from the germline V gene are LGHDT and YNNKEL (reference sequence). The CDR3 length is 14 residues. For the CDR3, the DNA is TGTGCCAGCAGCCAAGGGGGGCCCCCCTACGAGCAGTACTTC. Residues: CASSQGGPPYEQYF.

CDR3 nucleotides: TGTGCCAGCAGTCCAAGTGTCGGGGGGGGCAATCAGCCCCAGCATTTT. Translated: CASSPSVGGGNQPQHF. The chain uses TRBV6-2 or TRBV6-3 and TRBJ1-5, with D possibly TRBD1 on 5 matching bases. CDR1 is MNHEY, CDR2 SVGEGT, per germline. The CDR3 length is 16 residues. Trimming cost V 5 bases and J 2 bases, with 16 bases left between them.

This clone has a single count. The gene calls are TRBV6-1 and TRBJ2-7, with a tentative D call TRBD2 (5 bases). The CDR3 has 16 amino acids. Deletions cut 1 base from V and 4 bases from J, with 17 bases between. Germline V CDR1 and CDR2: MNHNS, SASEGT. Written as DNA, the CDR3 is TGTGCCAGCAGTGAAGGGTCGGGGTTTTCCATATACGAGCAGTACTTC. Its protein product is CASSEGSGFSIYEQYF.